Listed here are 18 T cell receptor beta chains from one sample, sequenced in a study of cytomegalovirus exposure and HLA in healthy donors. Use of 60 Vbeta and 13 Jbeta primers characterized the PCR. Sequencing used immunoSEQ multiplex PCR; TCRdb keeps in-frame clones, though not all of them. The data contain some 150,000 clones, about 85% of them seen just once; the ten biggest clones take up less than 2.5%. Sequenced sample: PBMCs. The receptors were sampled from a young woman in good health and CMV-seronegative.

The chain recombines TRBV4-2 with TRBJ2-5; 8 bases match TRBD2. V shed 0 bases, J shed 8 bases, and the junction held 8 bases outside the gene matches. There are 15 residues in the CDR3. Germline V gene data show CDR1 as LGHNA and CDR2 as YNFKEQ. The CDR3 is CASSQEGSGEGTQYF. CDR3 nucleotide sequence: TGTGCCAGCAGCCAAGAAGGTAGCGGGGAAGGCACCCAGTACTTC.

The chain joins TRBV4-1 to TRBJ2-7; possible D gene TRBD2, 6 bases. The CDR3 extends over 17 amino acids. Between the trimmed V and J ends, which lost 1 base and 6 bases, there was a span of 22 bases. Germline-derived CDR1 and CDR2 are MGHRA and YSYEKL. Here the CDR3 reads CASSQGRARGLRTEQYF. The CDR3 nucleotides are TGCGCCAGCAGCCAAGGGAGAGCCCGGGGGTTACGTACCGAGCAGTACTTC.

V and J are TRBV6-5 and TRBJ2-7, with D possibly matching TRBD1 (5 bases). The germline CDR1 and CDR2 sequences are MNHEY and SVGAGI. This CDR3 region has 13 residues. V lost 4 bases, J lost 5 bases, and 12 bases lay in between. CDR3 in amino acids: CASSSPLGDEQYF. CDR3 nucleotides: TGTGCCAGCAGTTCCCCTTTAGGGGACGAGCAGTACTTC.

The genes are TRBV27 and TRBJ2-2, with TRBD2 identical over 8 bases. This CDR3 has 15 amino acids. With 8 bases clipped from V and 1 base from J, the junction kept 6 bases outside the gene matches. Germline values: CDR1 MNHEY, CDR2 SMNVEV (reference sequence). The CDR3: CASGRLAKNTGELFF. CDR3 bases: TGTGCCAGCGGCCGACTAGCGAAGAACACCGGGGAGCTGTTTTTT.

V is TRBV18 and J is TRBJ1-2, with unresolved D. Per germline, CDR1 KGHSH and CDR2 LQKENI. Trimming removed 0 bases from V and 8 bases from J, with 13 bases in between. This CDR3 spans 14 amino acids. The DNA of the CDR3 is TGTGCCAGCTCACCACCTTTCTCCTCTCCGGGCTACACCTTC. Translated, it gives CASSPPFSSPGYTF.

This rearrangement joins TRBV5-6 to TRBJ1-2, with D possibly TRBD1 on 5 matching bases. CDR3 size: 15 residues. The germline gives CDR1 SGHDT, CDR2 YYEEEE. Trimming removed 4 bases from V and 2 bases from J, with 15 bases in between. The CDR3 coding sequence is TGTGCCAGCAGCAACGGGAGGGGTAAGAACTATGGCTACACCTTC. Translated: CASSNGRGKNYGYTF.

The V and J genes are TRBV28 and TRBJ2-4, with D perhaps TRBD1 (6 bases). V lost 6 bases and J 0 bases, leaving 15 bases between the germline ends. The CDR3 is made up of 16 amino acids. Per the germline V gene, CDR1 is MDHEN and CDR2 is SYDVKM. This CDR3 reads CASSPQGELAKNIQYF. DNA of the CDR3: TGTGCCAGCAGCCCACAGGGAGAACTAGCCAAAAACATTCAGTACTTC.

The gene calls are TRBV11-2 and TRBJ2-1; 11 bases are a match to TRBD2. The CDR3 runs to 14 residues. Losses at the gene ends were 3 bases for V and 10 bases for J; bases not matched to a gene: 5. Germline V CDR1 and CDR2: SGHAT, FQNNGV. CDR3 amino acids: CASSFLAGGREQFF. The CDR3 DNA sequence: TGTGCCAGCAGCTTCCTAGCGGGAGGACGGGAGCAGTTCTTC.

Written as DNA, the CDR3 is TGTGCCAGTAGCCCCGGGTTGTGGGAGGGCCGGGCAGATACGCAGTATTTT. Translating it yields CASSPGLWEGRADTQYF. V usage is TRBV19 and J usage is TRBJ2-3, with 7 bases fitting TRBD2. Trimming took 6 bases from V and 4 from J; bases not matched to a gene: 16. The CDR3 loop spans 17 amino acids. Germline assignment: CDR1 LNHDA and CDR2 SQIVND (reference sequence).

This clone appeared a single time. This chain uses TRBV7-2 with TRBJ2-2; weak D call: TRBD2 (5 bases). The ends were cut back, 5 bases at V and 8 bases at J, with 15 bases in the middle. The CDR3 loop spans 14 amino acids. CDR1 is SGHTA and CDR2 is FQGNSA in the germline V gene. CDR3 in DNA: TGTGCCAGCAGCCCGTCCAGGAAGCGGGGGGAGCTGTTTTTT. It specifies CASSPSRKRGELFF.

The rearrangement links TRBV9 to TRBJ2-7, with 8 bases aligning to TRBD1. Per the germline V gene, CDR1 is SGDLS and CDR2 is YYNGEE. The V gene end was trimmed by 5 bases and the J gene end by 0 bases; junction bases not matched to a gene: 7. This CDR3 comprises 15 residues. This chain's CDR3 is CASSAGQESSYEQYF. CDR3 DNA sequence: TGTGCCAGCAGTGCGGGACAGGAAAGCTCCTACGAGCAGTACTTC.

This clone was detected only once. The chain recombines TRBV5-1 with TRBJ2-5; the D gene is possibly TRBD1 (5 bases). Trimming shortened V by 2 bases and J by 5 bases, and 13 bases separated the two germline ends. The germline gives CDR1 SGHRS, CDR2 YFSETQ. The CDR3 length is 14 residues. In nucleotides, the CDR3 is TGCGCCAGCAGCTTCCTAGGGGTAGGGGAGACCCAGTACTTC. This gives the protein CASSFLGVGETQYF.

This sequence joins TRBV7-8 and TRBJ1-4, with D perhaps matching TRBD1 (5 bases). The CDR3 runs 14 residues. Germline V gene sequence: CDR1 SGHVS, CDR2 FQNEAQ. V was shortened by 6 bases and J by 2 bases, with 10 bases between the two germline ends. The CDR3 protein is CASREGQTNEKLFF. CDR3 nucleotides: TGTGCCAGCAGGGAGGGGCAGACTAATGAAAAACTGTTTTTT.

This chain's CDR3 is CASSERGVDRGCGYTF. DNA of the CDR3: TGTGCCAGCAGTGAGAGGGGGGTGGACAGGGGATGTGGCTACACCTTC. This chain uses TRBV2 with TRBJ1-2; 9 bases line up with TRBD1. J was trimmed by 7 bases and V by 3 bases; bases with no gene match: 12. The germline V gene has CDR1 SNHLY and CDR2 FYNNEI. The CDR3 is made up of 16 amino acids.

This sequence joins TRBV2 and TRBJ2-3, with 14 bases identical to TRBD2. With 5 bases clipped from V and 4 bases from J, the junction kept 11 bases outside the gene matches. This CDR3 is 18 amino acids long. Germline V gene data show CDR1 as SNHLY and CDR2 as FYNNEI. The CDR3 nucleotides are TGTGCCAGCAGTTTGCCGACTAGCGGGGGGGCCGTCGCAGATACGCAGTATTTT. Translation gives CASSLPTSGGAVADTQYF.

The V call is TRBV5-1, the J call TRBJ1-4; the match to TRBD1 covers 10 bases. Germline V CDR1 and CDR2: SGHRS, YFSETQ. The CDR3 consists of 14 residues. V dropped 3 bases and J dropped 7; count of bases not matched to a gene: 3. Here the CDR3 DNA reads TGCGCCAGCAGCTCGGGACAGGGGATTGAAAAACTGTTTTTT. Amino acid sequence: CASSSGQGIEKLFF.

The CDR3 nucleotides read TGTGCCAGCAGCTCCCAGCGGGGGGGGATCGGGGAGACCCAGTACTTC. This encodes CASSSQRGGIGETQYF. This chain uses TRBV9 with TRBJ2-5; 10 nucleotides agree with TRBD2. This CDR3 is built from 16 residues. Germline V gene data show CDR1 as SGDLS and CDR2 as YYNGEE. Losses at the gene ends were 4 bases for V and 5 bases for J; bases not matched to a gene: 11.

This chain uses TRBV5-4 with TRBJ2-5; 8 bases are a match to TRBD2. The J call may be mistaken, given a closer DNA end match to TRBJ2-7. The V gene's germline CDR1 is SGHNT and CDR2 YYREEE (reference sequence). The CDR3 covers 14 residues. The chain's CDR3 is CASSRAGGSYEQYF. As DNA, the CDR3 is TGTGCCAGCAGCCGTGCGGGGGGAAGTTACGAGCAGTACTTC.